Below, 21 T cell receptor beta chains from the same sample are listed, as sequenced in a study of cytomegalovirus exposure and HLA in healthy donors. The study ran its PCR with 60 Vbeta and 13 Jbeta primers. The method was immunoSEQ multiplex PCR; TCRdb's version includes in-frame clones alone and lacks a portion of them. The sample lists about 200,000 clones, 79% occurring once. The material sequenced was PBMCs. All receptors derive from a girl under 18 in good health and CMV-seropositive.

The chain couples TRBV7-9 to TRBJ2-1; weak D call: TRBD2 (5 bases). This CDR3 contains 13 residues. V gave up 1 base and J gave up 15 bases, with 16 bases separating them. Germline loops: CDR1 SEHNR, CDR2 FQNEAQ (reference sequence). CDR3 nucleotide sequence: TGTGCCAGCAGCTTAGTCCCGGACCTCGAGGGGTTCTTC. Its protein product is CASSLVPDLEGFF.

Only one count was recorded for this clone. The chain links TRBV15 to TRBJ2-4; a possible D gene is TRBD2 (5 bases). The CDR3 is 16 residues long. V lost 5 bases and J 8 bases, leaving 22 bases between the germline ends. Germline V gene sequence: CDR1 LNHNV, CDR2 YYDKDF (reference sequence). For the CDR3, the DNA is TGTGCCACCAGCCCGTCGGCGTATACGATCGGGGACATTCAGTACTTC. This codes for CATSPSAYTIGDIQYF.

The chain has TRBV11-2 and TRBJ2-5, with D possibly matching TRBD2 (7 bases). The J call is in doubt because the DNA end fits TRBJ2-7 better. CDR1 and CDR2 (germline): SGHAT, FQNNGV. The CDR3 spans 14 residues. The CDR3 loop reads CASSLGGGTYEQYF. The CDR3 bases are TGTGCCAGCAGCTTAGGCGGGGGCACCTACGAGCAGTACTTC.

This chain connects TRBV27 to TRBJ2-7; tentatively, D is TRBD2 (6 bases). V lost 3 bases, J lost 4 bases, and 19 bases lay in between. The CDR3 extends over 16 amino acids. CDR1 is MNHEY and CDR2 is SMNVEV in the germline V gene (reference sequence). DNA of the CDR3: TGTGCCAGCAGTTTGAGCGGCGGGGATTTATCTTACGAGCAGTACTTC. Translated: CASSLSGGDLSYEQYF.

The gene calls are TRBV2 and TRBJ1-6, with D maybe TRBD1 (5 bases). V gave up 0 bases and J gave up 9 bases, with 9 bases separating them. The CDR3 totals 14 residues. CDR1 and CDR2 (germline): SNHLY, FYNNEI. DNA of the CDR3: TGTGCCAGCAGTGAAGCGCCGGGGGTTTCACCCCTCCACTTT. Amino acid sequence: CASSEAPGVSPLHF.

This clone was picked up a small number of times. This chain links TRBV5-4 with TRBJ2-5, with a tentative D call TRBD1 (5 bases). The germline gives CDR1 SGHNT, CDR2 YYREEE (reference sequence). The CDR3 is 13 residues long. Trimming shortened V by 2 bases and J by 5 bases, and 10 bases separated the two germline ends. The CDR3 DNA reads as TGTGCCAGCAGCTTCAGGGTCAGCGAGACCCAGTACTTC. It yields the protein CASSFRVSETQYF.

This rearrangement joins TRBV4-1 to TRBJ2-2; a possible D gene is TRBD2 (5 bases). V lost 2 bases to trimming and J lost 4 bases, with 14 bases between them. The CDR3 runs to 16 residues. The germline V gene has CDR1 MGHRA and CDR2 YSYEKL. The CDR3: CASSQWTAAGTGELFF. CDR3 DNA: TGCGCCAGCAGCCAATGGACGGCCGCGGGCACCGGGGAGCTGTTTTTT.

The chain combines TRBV11-2 with TRBJ1-6, with 7 bases that match TRBD1. The CDR3 runs 16 residues. Germline V gene data show CDR1 as SGHAT and CDR2 as FQNNGV. V lost 6 bases, J lost 10 bases, and 15 bases stayed unmatched. The chain's CDR3 is CASSLRFRPDRSPLHF. The CDR3, as DNA: TGTGCCAGCAGTCTCAGGTTTCGTCCGGACAGGTCACCCCTCCACTTT. The variable domain in full, completed from reference TRBV11-2 and TRBJ1-6, reads EAGVAQSPRYKIIEKRQSVAFWCNPISGHATLYWYQQILGQGPKLLIQFQNNGVVDDSQLPKDRFSAERLKGVDSTLKIQPAKLEDSAVYLCASSLRFRPDRSPLHFGNGTRLTVT.

The CDR3 is CATSRDISVRGGEETQYF. The CDR3 DNA reads TGTGCCACCAGCAGAGACATCTCCGTGAGGGGAGGGGAAGAGACCCAGTACTTC. The chain joins TRBV15 to TRBJ2-5; 7 positions agree with TRBD2. J gave up 3 bases and V 0 bases, and 13 bases lay outside the gene matches. Germline V gives CDR1 LNHNV, CDR2 YYDKDF (reference sequence). CDR3 length: 18 amino acids.

The chain uses TRBV5-1 and TRBJ2-1; D remains unclear. With 1 base removed from V and 9 bases from J, the gap between germline ends came to 11 bases. This CDR3 comprises 13 residues. From germline, CDR1 is SGHRS and CDR2 YFSETQ. The DNA of the CDR3 is TGCGCCAGCAGCTTGTCTTCCCTAAGTGAGCAGTTCTTC. Its protein product is CASSLSSLSEQFF. Complete variable domain (other parts from reference TRBV5-1 and TRBJ2-1): KAGVTQTPRYLIKTRGQQVTLSCSPISGHRSVSWYQQTPGQGLQFLFEYFSETQRNKGNFPGRFSGRQFSNSRSEMNVSTLELGDSALYLCASSLSSLSEQFFGPGTRLTVL.

The chain joins TRBV29-1 to TRBJ1-1; a weak D match, TRBD1 (6 bases). The CDR3 covers 14 residues. In germline, CDR1 is SQVTM, CDR2 ANQGSEA. Trimming left V 5 bases short and J 2 bases short, with 15 bases between. This CDR3 is CSVSPGATNTEAFF. CDR3 nucleotide sequence: TGCAGCGTTTCCCCAGGGGCTACCAACACTGAAGCTTTCTTT.

The chain links TRBV10-2 to TRBJ2-7; 9 nucleotides agree with TRBD2. The CDR3 totals 15 residues. Germline V gives CDR1 WSHSY, CDR2 SAAADI. With V trimmed by 7 bases and J by 2 bases, 9 bases remained unmatched. The CDR3 nucleotides are TGCGCCAGCACCTCCTTAGCGGGGGCTACCTACGAGCAGTACTTC. This encodes CASTSLAGATYEQYF.

This chain connects TRBV7-2 to TRBJ1-4, with D unresolved. Germline V gives CDR1 SGHTA, CDR2 FQGNSA. V lost 5 bases and J lost 6, with 10 bases in between. This CDR3 spans 13 amino acids. The CDR3 loop is CASSPLVDEKLFF. The CDR3 DNA follows: TGTGCCAGCAGCCCACTAGTGGATGAAAAACTGTTTTTT. Together with reference TRBV7-2 and TRBJ1-4, the CDR3 gives the full variable domain: GAGVSQSPSNKVTEKGKDVELRCDPISGHTALYWYRQSLGQGLEFLIYFQGNSAPDKSGLPSDRFSAERTGGSVSTLTIQRTQQEDSAVYLCASSPLVDEKLFFGSGTQLSVL.

This clone was recorded only once. This chain joins TRBV5-1 and TRBJ2-3; no firm D call. V lost 4 bases and J lost 6, with 3 bases in between. The CDR3 length is 10 residues. CDR1 is SGHRS, CDR2 YFSETQ, per germline. CDR3 DNA: TGCGCCAGCAGCGGCGATACGCAGTATTTT. Protein product: CASSGDTQYF. Based on the CDR3 plus reference TRBV5-1 and TRBJ2-3, the full variable domain is KAGVTQTPRYLIKTRGQQVTLSCSPISGHRSVSWYQQTPGQGLQFLFEYFSETQRNKGNFPGRFSGRQFSNSRSEMNVSTLELGDSALYLCASSGDTQYFGPGTRLTVL.

The chain is built from TRBV10-2 and TRBJ1-2; 7 bases line up with TRBD1. This CDR3 comprises 14 residues. Germline V gene sequence: CDR1 WSHSY, CDR2 SAAADI. The V segment lost 4 bases and the J segment 3 bases; nucleotides outside the gene matches: 5. Here the CDR3 reads CASSGTGAYYGYTF. The DNA for the CDR3 is TGCGCCAGCAGTGGGACAGGAGCTTACTATGGCTACACCTTC.

This clone is a singleton in its sample. V and J are TRBV4-3 and TRBJ1-6, with 7 positions matching TRBD1. Germline lookup yields CDR1 LGHNA and CDR2 YSLEER. There are 15 residues in the CDR3. The V and J ends lost 4 bases and 6 bases, in that order; junction bases with no gene match: 6. The CDR3 protein is CASSPGQDFNSPLHF. CDR3 DNA sequence: TGCGCCAGCAGCCCCGGACAGGACTTTAATTCACCCCTCCACTTT.

The chain couples TRBV27 to TRBJ1-2, with 11 bases identical to TRBD1. V shed 6 bases, J shed 4 bases, and the junction held 4 bases outside the gene matches. Germline assignment: CDR1 MNHEY and CDR2 SMNVEV (reference sequence). This CDR3 contains 14 residues. CDR3: CASRDGTGGYGYTF. DNA of the CDR3: TGTGCCAGCAGGGATGGGACAGGGGGCTATGGCTACACCTTC.

This clone has more than one count but fewer than ten. The rearrangement uses TRBV10-1 and TRBJ1-1, with a possible D match to TRBD1 (5 bases). Germline lookup yields CDR1 WNHNN and CDR2 SYGVQD (reference sequence). This CDR3 is built from 13 residues. Trimming shortened V by 4 bases and J by 4 bases, and 10 bases separated the two germline ends. The CDR3 DNA is TGCGCCAGCAGTGCAACGGGGGGCACTGAAGCTTTCTTT. Translating gives CASSATGGTEAFF.

The CDR3: CASSFLGGAGAWPYF. The CDR3 DNA reads TGTGCCAGCAGCTTCCTGGGGGGAGCGGGGGCCTGGCCGTACTTC. This rearrangement joins TRBV7-2 to TRBJ2-7, with 8 bases matching TRBD2. The V and J ends lost 3 bases and 12 bases, in that order; junction bases with no gene match: 16. Germline CDR1 and CDR2: SGHTA and FQGNSA. The CDR3 has 15 amino acids.

The gene calls are TRBV11-2 and TRBJ2-1, with 9 bases that match TRBD2. J was trimmed by 7 bases and V by 5 bases; bases with no gene match: 18. Germline-derived CDR1 and CDR2 are SGHAT and FQNNGV. The CDR3 contains 18 residues. Here the CDR3 DNA reads TGTGCCAGCAGCCCGGACTTAGCGGGGGTTCACTCGGGGAATGAGCAGTTCTTC. It encodes CASSPDLAGVHSGNEQFF.

The CDR3 sequence is CASRRQEANTDTQYF. DNA of the CDR3: TGTGCCAGCAGACGACAGGAAGCAAACACAGATACGCAGTATTTT. The chain couples TRBV2 to TRBJ2-3; the D gene is possibly TRBD1 (6 bases). The CDR3 spans 15 residues. Trimming pared 6 bases from V and 2 bases from J, leaving 15 bases between. Germline CDR1 reads SNHLY; CDR2 reads FYNNEI.